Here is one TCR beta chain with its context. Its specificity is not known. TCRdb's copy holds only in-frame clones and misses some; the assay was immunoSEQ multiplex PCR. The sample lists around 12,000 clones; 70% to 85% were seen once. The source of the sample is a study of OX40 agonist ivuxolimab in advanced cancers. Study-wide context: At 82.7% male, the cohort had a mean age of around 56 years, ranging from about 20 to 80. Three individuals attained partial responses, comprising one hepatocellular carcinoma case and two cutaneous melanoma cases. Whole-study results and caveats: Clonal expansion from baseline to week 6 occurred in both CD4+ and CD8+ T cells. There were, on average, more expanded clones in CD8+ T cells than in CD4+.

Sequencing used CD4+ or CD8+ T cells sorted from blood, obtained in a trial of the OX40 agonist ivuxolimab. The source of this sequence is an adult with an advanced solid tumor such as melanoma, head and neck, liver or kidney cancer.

For the CDR3, the DNA is TGTGCCAGTGCCATACTTACCTATAGGGGCACAGATACGCAGTATTTT. It yields the protein CASAILTYRGTDTQYF. This chain uses TRBV28 with TRBJ2-3; no reliable D call. CDR3 length: 16 amino acids. Trimming left V 9 bases short and J 1 base short, with 20 bases between. CDR1 and CDR2 from the germline V gene are MDHEN and SYDVKM.